This TCR beta chain was captured by sequencing in a study of Ad26.COV2.S vaccination and SARS-CoV-2 variants. This clone was counted a single time. What it recognizes is unknown. The protocol was immunoSEQ multiplex PCR, while the TCRdb copy is restricted to in-frame clones and leaves out a portion. The sample carries around 300,000 clones, around 89% recorded once. General study findings and limits: Participants in the vaccine arm had higher spike-specific TCR breadth; placebo recipients had lower. Breadth and depth estimates from TCRs may understate total T cell responses.

As to treatment: around 19 received Ad26.COV2.S at low or high dose, single or two shots; five or six received placebo; per-sample allocation not given. Sampling was done on day 63 after the first vaccine or placebo injection. The TCR sequence derives from a person aged 18-65 years who received the Ad26.COV2.S COVID-19 vaccine or a placebo. Sample: peripheral blood, taken in a trial of Ad26.COV2.S vaccine versus placebo.

CDR3 region: CASSLGANSPLHF. In DNA, the CDR3 is TGTGCCAGCAGTTTGGGGGCGAATTCACCCCTCCACTTT. J is TRBJ1-6 and V is TRBV27; possible D gene TRBD1, 6 bases. Per germline, CDR1 MNHEY and CDR2 SMNVEV (reference sequence). This CDR3 is built from 13 residues. The germline V and J ends were trimmed by 3 bases and 7 bases, with 7 bases remaining between them.